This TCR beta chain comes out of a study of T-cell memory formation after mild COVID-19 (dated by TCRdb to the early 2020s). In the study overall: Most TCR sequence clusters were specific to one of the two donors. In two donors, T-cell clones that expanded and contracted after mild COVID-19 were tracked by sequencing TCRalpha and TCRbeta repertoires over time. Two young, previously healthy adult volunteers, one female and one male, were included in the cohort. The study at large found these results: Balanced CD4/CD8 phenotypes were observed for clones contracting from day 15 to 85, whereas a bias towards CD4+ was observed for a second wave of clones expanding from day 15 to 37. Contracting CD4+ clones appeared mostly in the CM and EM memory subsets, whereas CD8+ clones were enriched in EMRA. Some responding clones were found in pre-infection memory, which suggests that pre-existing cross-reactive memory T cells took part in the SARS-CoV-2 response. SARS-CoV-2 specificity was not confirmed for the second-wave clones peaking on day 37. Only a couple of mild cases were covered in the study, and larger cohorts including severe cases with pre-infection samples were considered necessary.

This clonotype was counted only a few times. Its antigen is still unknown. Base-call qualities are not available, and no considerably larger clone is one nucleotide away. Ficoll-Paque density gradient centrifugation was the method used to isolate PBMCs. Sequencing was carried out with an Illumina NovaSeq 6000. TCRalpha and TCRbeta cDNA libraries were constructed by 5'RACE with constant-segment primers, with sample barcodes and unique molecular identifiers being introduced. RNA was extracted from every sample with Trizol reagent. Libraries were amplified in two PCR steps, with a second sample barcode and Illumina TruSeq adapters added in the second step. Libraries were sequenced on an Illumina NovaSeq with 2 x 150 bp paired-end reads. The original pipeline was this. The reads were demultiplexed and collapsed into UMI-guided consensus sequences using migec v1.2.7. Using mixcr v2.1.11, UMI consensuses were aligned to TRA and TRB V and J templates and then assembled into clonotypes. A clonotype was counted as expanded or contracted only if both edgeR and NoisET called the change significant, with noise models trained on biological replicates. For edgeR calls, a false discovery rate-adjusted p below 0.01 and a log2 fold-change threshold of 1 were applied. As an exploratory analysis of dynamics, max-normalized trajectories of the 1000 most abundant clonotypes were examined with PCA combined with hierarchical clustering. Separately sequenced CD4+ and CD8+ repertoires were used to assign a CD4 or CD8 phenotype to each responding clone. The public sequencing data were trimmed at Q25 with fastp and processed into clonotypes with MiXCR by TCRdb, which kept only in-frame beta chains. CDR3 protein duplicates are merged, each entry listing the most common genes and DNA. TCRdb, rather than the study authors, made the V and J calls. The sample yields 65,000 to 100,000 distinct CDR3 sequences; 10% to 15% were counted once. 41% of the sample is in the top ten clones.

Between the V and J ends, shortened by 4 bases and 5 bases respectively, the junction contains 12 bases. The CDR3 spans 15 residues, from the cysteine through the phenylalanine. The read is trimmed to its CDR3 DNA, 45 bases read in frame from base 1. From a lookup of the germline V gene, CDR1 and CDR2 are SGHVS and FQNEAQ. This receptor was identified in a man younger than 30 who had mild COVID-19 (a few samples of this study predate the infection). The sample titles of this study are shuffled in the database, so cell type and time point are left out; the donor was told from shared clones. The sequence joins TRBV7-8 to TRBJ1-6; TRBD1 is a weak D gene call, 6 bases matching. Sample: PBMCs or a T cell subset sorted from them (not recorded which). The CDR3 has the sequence CASSWTGQHNSPLHF. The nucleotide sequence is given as TGTGCCAGCAGCTGGACCGGACAGCATAATTCACCCCTCCACTTT.